The 18 T cell receptor beta chains given below trace back to one sample, sequenced in a study of Ad26.COV2.S vaccination and SARS-CoV-2 variants (dated by TCRdb to the early 2020s). The sample's treatment or condition, from its label and the paper: roughly 20 received Ad26.COV2.S at low or high dose, single or two shots; several received placebo; per-sample allocation not given. For vaccine and placebo recipients, repertoires were sequenced using samples collected on day 63 after the first injection. The library was prepared using the immunoSEQ multiplex PCR assay. In TCRdb, the immuneACCESS table is reduced to in-frame sequences with V and J assigned. These tables do not hold every clone; where another copy was compared, an unresolved V gene accounts for under half, and the others remain unexplained. In all, the sample holds approximately 460,000 clones, and roughly nine tenths of those were seen once. In total, the top ten clones hold under 2% of the sample.

The sample in question was peripheral blood, obtained in a trial of Ad26.COV2.S vaccine versus placebo. These receptors all come from a person between 18 and 59 years old who received the Ad26.COV2.S COVID-19 vaccine or a placebo.

This chain uses TRBV5-1 with TRBJ1-1; the D gene is possibly TRBD1 (5 bases). The CDR3 runs to 14 residues. The V end was cut by 4 bases, the J end by 7 bases, with 17 bases between. CDR1 and CDR2 (germline): SGHRS, YFSETQ. The CDR3 is CASSGTATGVEAFF. The CDR3 DNA is TGCGCCAGCAGCGGGACCGCCACGGGGGTTGAAGCTTTCTTT.

J is TRBJ2-1 and V is TRBV9; 9 bases agree with TRBD2. This CDR3 comprises 15 residues. Trimming cost V 0 bases and J 3 bases; bases outside gene matches: 1. Germline V gene data show CDR1 as SGDLS and CDR2 as YYNGEE. The CDR3 nucleotides are TGTGCCAGCAGCGTAGATAGCGGGGGCTACAATGAGCAGTTCTTC. It translates to CASSVDSGGYNEQFF. Full variable domain (rest looked up from reference TRBV9 and TRBJ2-1): DSGVTQTPKHLITATGQRVTLRCSPRSGDLSVYWYQQSLDQGLQFLIQYYNGEERAKGNILERFSAQQFPDLHSELNLSSLELGDSALYFCASSVDSGGYNEQFFGPGTRLTVL.

The chain is built from TRBV6-2 or TRBV6-3 and TRBJ1-3, with unresolved D. Trimming took off 0 bases at V and 6 bases at J, with 12 bases between the two ends. The CDR3 contains 15 residues. The germline gives CDR1 MNHEY, CDR2 SVGEGT. The CDR3, as DNA: TGTGCCAGCAGTTACTCACGGACGAGATCAAACACCATATATTTT. The encoded protein is CASSYSRTRSNTIYF.

CDR3 residues: CASSFIHHEQYF. The CDR3 bases are TGTGCCAGCAGCTTCATACACCACGAGCAGTACTTC. The chain carries TRBV7-9 and TRBJ2-7; D is uncertain. CDR3 length: 12 residues. Trimming removed 3 bases from V and 5 bases from J, with 8 bases in between. Germline CDR1 reads SEHNR; CDR2 reads FQNEAQ (reference sequence).

The chain couples TRBV11-3 to TRBJ2-2, with 9 nucleotides matching TRBD2. The ends lost 3 bases at V and 4 bases at J; junction bases unmatched: 6. The CDR3 is made up of 16 amino acids. CDR1 is SGHNT and CDR2 is YENEEA in the germline V gene. CDR3 region: CASSFGLAGRTGELFF. The CDR3 DNA is TGTGCCAGCAGCTTTGGTCTAGCGGGACGCACCGGGGAGCTGTTTTTT.

The chain is built from TRBV28 and TRBJ1-2; D is possibly TRBD1 (6 bases). Germline values: CDR1 MDHEN, CDR2 SYDVKM. This CDR3 is built from 15 residues. With 4 bases removed from V and 5 bases from J, the gap between germline ends came to 17 bases. CDR3 loop: CASSSPRGQGYGYTF. In nucleotides, the CDR3 is TGTGCCAGCAGTTCCCCACGGGGGCAGGGATATGGCTACACCTTC.

The chain carries TRBV16 and TRBJ2-7; D not resolved. The CDR3 runs 15 residues. The ends were cut back, 0 bases at V and 4 bases at J, with 13 bases in the middle. In germline, CDR1 is KGHSY, CDR2 FQNENV. CDR3 loop: CASSQSVRTGYEQYF. CDR3 in DNA: TGTGCCAGCAGCCAATCGGTCCGGACCGGTTACGAGCAGTACTTC.

The chain employs TRBV4-3 and TRBJ2-1; a weak D match, TRBD1 (6 bases). CDR3 length: 13 residues. Germline V gives CDR1 LGHNA, CDR2 YSLEER. Trimming pared 4 bases from V and 5 bases from J, leaving 9 bases between. This CDR3 is CASSRDIDNEQFF. As DNA, the CDR3 is TGCGCCAGCAGCCGGGACATAGACAATGAGCAGTTCTTC.

This chain joins TRBV7-8 and TRBJ1-2; D may be TRBD1 (5 bases). Germline V gives CDR1 SGHVS, CDR2 FQNEAQ. This CDR3 region has 12 residues. V lost 4 bases to trimming and J lost 4 bases, with 7 bases between them. CDR3 amino acids: CASSWDGYGYTF. In DNA form, the CDR3 reads TGTGCCAGCAGCTGGGACGGCTATGGCTACACCTTC.

The chain couples TRBV7-9 to TRBJ2-6; tentative D call: TRBD1 (5 bases). From germline, CDR1 is SEHNR and CDR2 FQNEAQ (reference sequence). The CDR3 consists of 15 residues. V was pared by 5 bases and J by 0 bases, with 8 bases between. The CDR3 reads CASSTDSSGANVLTF. The CDR3 coding sequence is TGTGCCAGCAGCACAGACAGCTCTGGGGCCAACGTCCTGACTTTC.

The rearrangement links TRBV19 to TRBJ2-7; TRBD2 matches 9 bases. The CDR3 has 17 amino acids. The germline gives CDR1 LNHDA, CDR2 SQIVND (reference sequence). V lost 3 bases, J lost 3 bases, and 12 bases stayed unmatched. The CDR3, as DNA: TGTGCCAGTAGTATTAAGGCTAGCGGGGCCACGGGCTACGAGCAGTACTTC. Amino acids: CASSIKASGATGYEQYF.

The rearrangement uses TRBV6-5 and TRBJ1-2; TRBD1 matches 8 bases. The J segment lost 8 bases and the V segment lost 6 bases, leaving 14 bases of the junction unmatched. Germline values: CDR1 MNHEY, CDR2 SVGAGI. CDR3 length: 15 amino acids. CDR3 loop: CASSLGQETVSGYTF. The DNA of the CDR3 is TGTGCCAGCAGCCTGGGACAGGAGACCGTATCGGGCTACACCTTC.

The gene calls are TRBV2 and TRBJ1-5; TRBD1 is a possible D gene (5 bases). CDR1 SNHLY and CDR2 FYNNEI come from the germline V gene. With 4 bases removed from V and 4 bases from J, the gap between germline ends came to 14 bases. The CDR3 runs to 15 residues. CDR3 in DNA: TGTGCCAGCAGTGGTTGGGGTGGGGGTAATCAGCCCCAGCATTTT. This sequence encodes CASSGWGGGNQPQHF. Supplemented by reference TRBV2 and TRBJ1-5, the full variable domain reads EPEVTQTPSHQVTQMGQEVILRCVPISNHLYFYWYRQILGQKVEFLVSFYNNEISEKSEIFDDQFSVERPDGSNFTLKIRSTKLEDSAMYFCASSGWGGGNQPQHFGDGTRLSIL.

The chain joins TRBV6-1 to TRBJ1-2; no reliable D call. Germline V gives CDR1 MNHNS, CDR2 SASEGT. This CDR3 comprises 14 residues. V was shortened by 3 bases and J by 4 bases, with 12 bases between the two germline ends. The CDR3 spells CASSDQDWIYGYTF. Here the CDR3 DNA reads TGTGCCAGCAGTGATCAGGACTGGATCTATGGCTACACCTTC.

J is TRBJ1-4 and V is TRBV27, with a weak D call TRBD1 (6 bases). This CDR3 has 15 residues. Trimming shortened V by 5 bases and J by 7 bases, and 17 bases separated the two germline ends. In germline, CDR1 is MNHEY, CDR2 SMNVEV (reference sequence). The CDR3: CASSTLQGFGEKLFF. The DNA for the CDR3 is TGTGCCAGCAGTACCCTACAGGGCTTCGGTGAAAAACTGTTTTTT.

The V and J genes are TRBV3-1 (or the pseudogene TRBV3-2) and TRBJ2-2; 7 bases are a match to TRBD2. After removal of 8 bases from V and 5 bases from J, the junction contained 17 bases not matched to a gene. The CDR3 sequence is 17 residues long. CDR1 and CDR2 (germline): LGHDT, YNNKEL (reference sequence). DNA of the CDR3: TGTGCCAGCGCCAGTACGGCGGGAGCTGGGTGGACCGGGGAGCTGTTTTTT. As protein: CASASTAGAGWTGELFF.

The chain has TRBV18 and TRBJ2-7; the D is unclear. The germline V and J ends were trimmed by 1 base and 0 bases, with 13 bases remaining between them. Germline V gives CDR1 KGHSH, CDR2 LQKENI. The CDR3 has 16 residues. The CDR3 protein is CASSPLTAGTSYEQYF. The CDR3 region has the DNA TGTGCCAGCTCACCACTTACGGCAGGTACCTCCTACGAGCAGTACTTC. The full variable domain, with the rest looked up from reference TRBV18 and TRBJ2-7, is NAGVMQNPRHLVRRRGQEARLRCSPMKGHSHVYWYRQLPEEGLKFMVYLQKENIIDESGMPKERFSAEFPKEGPSILRIQQVVRGDSAAYFCASSPLTAGTSYEQYFGPGTRLTVT.

The chain has TRBV11-3 and TRBJ2-3; no firm D call. Germline V gene lookup returns CDR1 SGHNT and CDR2 YENEEA. Trimming left V 0 bases short and J 5 bases short, with 6 bases between. The CDR3 is 13 residues long. In DNA form, the CDR3 reads TGTGCCAGCAGCTTAGACTGGCGAGATACGCAGTATTTT. This gives the protein CASSLDWRDTQYF.